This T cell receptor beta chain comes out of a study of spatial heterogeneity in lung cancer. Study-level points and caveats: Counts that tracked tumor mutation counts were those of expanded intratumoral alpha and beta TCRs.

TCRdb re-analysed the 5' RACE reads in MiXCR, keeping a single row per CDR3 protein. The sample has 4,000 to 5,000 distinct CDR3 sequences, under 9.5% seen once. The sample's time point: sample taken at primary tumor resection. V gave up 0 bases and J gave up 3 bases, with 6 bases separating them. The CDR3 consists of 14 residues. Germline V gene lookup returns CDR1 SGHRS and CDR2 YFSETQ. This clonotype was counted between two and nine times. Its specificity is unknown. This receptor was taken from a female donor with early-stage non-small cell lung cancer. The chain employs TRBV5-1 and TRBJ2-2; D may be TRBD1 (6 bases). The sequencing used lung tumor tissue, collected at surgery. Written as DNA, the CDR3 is TGCGCCAGCAGCTTGGGGACAGACACCGGGGAGCTGTTTTTT. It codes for CASSLGTDTGELFF.